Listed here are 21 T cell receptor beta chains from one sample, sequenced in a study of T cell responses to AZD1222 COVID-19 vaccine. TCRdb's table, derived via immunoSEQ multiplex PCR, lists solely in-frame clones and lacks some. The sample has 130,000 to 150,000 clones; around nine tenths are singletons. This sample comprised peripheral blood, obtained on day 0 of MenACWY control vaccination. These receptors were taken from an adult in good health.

In nucleotides, the CDR3 is TGCGCCAGCAGCTCCTTACAGGGGATCGATTCACCCCTCCACTTT. It translates to CASSSLQGIDSPLHF. V is TRBV5-1 and J is TRBJ1-6, with TRBD1 matching 7 bases. This CDR3 contains 15 residues. V shed 3 bases, J shed 8 bases, and the junction held 8 bases outside the gene matches. Germline V lookup: CDR1 SGHRS, CDR2 YFSETQ. The full variable domain, with the rest looked up from reference TRBV5-1 and TRBJ1-6, is KAGVTQTPRYLIKTRGQQVTLSCSPISGHRSVSWYQQTPGQGLQFLFEYFSETQRNKGNFPGRFSGRQFSNSRSEMNVSTLELGDSALYLCASSSLQGIDSPLHFGNGTRLTVT.

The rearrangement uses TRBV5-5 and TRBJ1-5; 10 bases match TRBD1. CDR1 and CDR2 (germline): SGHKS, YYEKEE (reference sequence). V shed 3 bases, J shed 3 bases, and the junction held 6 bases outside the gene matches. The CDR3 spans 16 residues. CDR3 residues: CASSSTGGPPNQPQHF. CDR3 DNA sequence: TGTGCCAGCAGCTCGACAGGGGGCCCTCCCAATCAGCCCCAGCATTTT.

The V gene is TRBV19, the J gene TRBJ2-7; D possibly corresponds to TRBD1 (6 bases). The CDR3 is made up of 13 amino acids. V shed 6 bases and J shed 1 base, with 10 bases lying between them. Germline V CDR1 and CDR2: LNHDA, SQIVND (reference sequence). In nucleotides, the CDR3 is TGTGCCAGTAGCACCGGACAGTCCTACGAGCAGTACTTC. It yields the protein CASSTGQSYEQYF.

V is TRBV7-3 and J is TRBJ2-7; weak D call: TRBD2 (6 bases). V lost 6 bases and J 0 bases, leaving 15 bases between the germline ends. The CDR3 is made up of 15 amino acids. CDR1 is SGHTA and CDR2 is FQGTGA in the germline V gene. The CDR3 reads CASSQGGTRSYEQYF. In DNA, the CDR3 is TGTGCCAGCAGTCAGGGCGGGACCCGCTCCTACGAGCAGTACTTC.

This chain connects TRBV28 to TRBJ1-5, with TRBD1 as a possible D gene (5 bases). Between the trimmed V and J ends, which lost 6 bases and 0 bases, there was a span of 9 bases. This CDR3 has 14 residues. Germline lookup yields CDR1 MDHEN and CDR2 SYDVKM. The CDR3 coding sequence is TGTGCCAGCAGCTCCGGGGGTAGCAATCAGCCCCAGCATTTT. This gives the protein CASSSGGSNQPQHF.

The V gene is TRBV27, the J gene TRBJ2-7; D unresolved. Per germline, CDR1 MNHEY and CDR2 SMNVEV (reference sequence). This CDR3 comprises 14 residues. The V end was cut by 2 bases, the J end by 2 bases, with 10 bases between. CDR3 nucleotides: TGTGCCAGCAGTTTAAAAGGGAACCCCTACGAGCAGTACTTC. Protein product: CASSLKGNPYEQYF.

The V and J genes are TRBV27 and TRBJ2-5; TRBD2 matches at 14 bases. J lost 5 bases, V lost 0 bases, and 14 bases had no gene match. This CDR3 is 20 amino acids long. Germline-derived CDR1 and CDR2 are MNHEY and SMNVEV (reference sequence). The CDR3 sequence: CASSLSRPWGGLAGGETQYF. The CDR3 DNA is TGTGCCAGCAGTTTATCGCGGCCCTGGGGCGGACTAGCGGGAGGTGAGACCCAGTACTTC.

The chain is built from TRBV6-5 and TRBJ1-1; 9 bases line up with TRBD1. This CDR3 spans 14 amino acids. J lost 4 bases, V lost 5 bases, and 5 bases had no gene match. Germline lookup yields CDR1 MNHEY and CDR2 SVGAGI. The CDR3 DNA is TGTGCCAGCAGTCTCGGACAGGGGAGCACTGAAGCTTTCTTT. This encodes CASSLGQGSTEAFF.

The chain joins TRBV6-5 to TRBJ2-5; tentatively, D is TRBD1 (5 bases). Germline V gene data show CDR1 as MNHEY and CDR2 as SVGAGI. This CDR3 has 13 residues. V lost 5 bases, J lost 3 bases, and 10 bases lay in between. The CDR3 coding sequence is TGTGCCAGCAGTCGCAGGGTCAAAGAGACCCAGTACTTC. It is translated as CASSRRVKETQYF.

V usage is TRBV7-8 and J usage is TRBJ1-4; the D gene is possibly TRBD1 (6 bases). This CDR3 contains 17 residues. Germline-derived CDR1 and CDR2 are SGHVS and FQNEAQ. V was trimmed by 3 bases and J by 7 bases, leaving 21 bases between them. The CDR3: CASSLRGPVGAGEKLFF. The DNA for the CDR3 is TGTGCCAGCAGCTTGCGGGGCCCGGTGGGGGCAGGTGAAAAACTGTTTTTT.

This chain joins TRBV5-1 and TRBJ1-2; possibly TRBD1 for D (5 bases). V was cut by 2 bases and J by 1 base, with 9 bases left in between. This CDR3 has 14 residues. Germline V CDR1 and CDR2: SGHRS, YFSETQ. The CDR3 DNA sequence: TGCGCCAGCAGCTTCGTTCAGGGTAACTATGGCTACACCTTC. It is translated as CASSFVQGNYGYTF.

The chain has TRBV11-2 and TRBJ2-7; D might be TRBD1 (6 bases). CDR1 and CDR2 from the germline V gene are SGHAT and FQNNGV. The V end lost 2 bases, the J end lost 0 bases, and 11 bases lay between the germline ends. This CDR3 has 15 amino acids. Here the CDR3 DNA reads TGTGCCAGCAGCTTACTGGGGGCCCTCTCCTACGAGCAGTACTTC. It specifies CASSLLGALSYEQYF. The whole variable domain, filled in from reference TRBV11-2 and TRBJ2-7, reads EAGVAQSPRYKIIEKRQSVAFWCNPISGHATLYWYQQILGQGPKLLIQFQNNGVVDDSQLPKDRFSAERLKGVDSTLKIQPAKLEDSAVYLCASSLLGALSYEQYFGPGTRLTVT.

The CDR3 DNA follows: TGTGCCAGCAGCCCGGAGGGCCCTTACGAGCAGTACTTC. Translating it yields CASSPEGPYEQYF. The chain combines TRBV6-5 with TRBJ2-7, with a possible D match to TRBD2 (6 bases). Trimming pared 6 bases from V and 4 bases from J, leaving 13 bases between. The CDR3 is made up of 13 amino acids. Germline V gene sequence: CDR1 MNHEY, CDR2 SVGAGI.

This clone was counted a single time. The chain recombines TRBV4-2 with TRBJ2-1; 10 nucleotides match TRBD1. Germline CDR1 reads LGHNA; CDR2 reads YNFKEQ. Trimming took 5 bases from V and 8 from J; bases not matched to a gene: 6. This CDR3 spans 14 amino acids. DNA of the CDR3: TGTGCCAGCAGCTATGACAGGGGGCGCGATGAGCAGTTCTTC. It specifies CASSYDRGRDEQFF.

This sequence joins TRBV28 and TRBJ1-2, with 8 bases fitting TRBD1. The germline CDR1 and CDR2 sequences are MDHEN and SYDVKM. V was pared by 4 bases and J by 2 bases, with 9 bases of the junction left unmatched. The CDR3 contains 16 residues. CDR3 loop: CASSSPLGQGNYGYTF. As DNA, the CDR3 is TGTGCCAGCAGTTCCCCCCTAGGACAGGGAAACTATGGCTACACCTTC.

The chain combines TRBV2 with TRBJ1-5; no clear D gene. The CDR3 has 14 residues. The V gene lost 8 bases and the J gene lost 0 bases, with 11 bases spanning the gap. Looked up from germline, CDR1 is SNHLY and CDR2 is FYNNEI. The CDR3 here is CASEGSGSNQPQHF. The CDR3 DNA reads TGTGCCAGCGAGGGTTCGGGTAGCAATCAGCCCCAGCATTTT. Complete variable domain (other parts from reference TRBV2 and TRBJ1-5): EPEVTQTPSHQVTQMGQEVILRCVPISNHLYFYWYRQILGQKVEFLVSFYNNEISEKSEIFDDQFSVERPDGSNFTLKIRSTKLEDSAMYFCASEGSGSNQPQHFGDGTRLSIL.

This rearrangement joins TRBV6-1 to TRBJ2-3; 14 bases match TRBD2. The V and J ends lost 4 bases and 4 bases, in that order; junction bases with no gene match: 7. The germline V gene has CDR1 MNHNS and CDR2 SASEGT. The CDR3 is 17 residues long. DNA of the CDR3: TGTGCCAGCAGTGTCCGACTAGCGGGAGGGGGGGCAGATACGCAGTATTTT. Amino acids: CASSVRLAGGGADTQYF.

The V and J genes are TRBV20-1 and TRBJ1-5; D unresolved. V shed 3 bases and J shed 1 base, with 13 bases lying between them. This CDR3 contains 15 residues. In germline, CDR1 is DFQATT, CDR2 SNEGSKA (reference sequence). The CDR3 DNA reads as TGCAGTGCTAGTCAAGGAGGTCGAAGCAATCAGCCCCAGCATTTT. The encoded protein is CSASQGGRSNQPQHF.

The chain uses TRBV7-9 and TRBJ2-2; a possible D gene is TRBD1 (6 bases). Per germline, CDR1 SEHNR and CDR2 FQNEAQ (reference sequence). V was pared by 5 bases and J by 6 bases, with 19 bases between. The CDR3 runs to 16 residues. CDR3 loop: CASSQITGSYSGELFF. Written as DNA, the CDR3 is TGTGCCAGCAGCCAAATAACAGGGAGTTACTCCGGGGAGCTGTTTTTT.

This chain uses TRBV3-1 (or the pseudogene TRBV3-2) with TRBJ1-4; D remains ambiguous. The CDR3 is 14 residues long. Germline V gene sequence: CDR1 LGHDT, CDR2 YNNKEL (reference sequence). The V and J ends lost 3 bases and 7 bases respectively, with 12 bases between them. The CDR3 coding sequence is TGTGCCAGCAGCCAGAAAGGGTCGAGTGAAAAACTGTTTTTT. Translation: CASSQKGSSEKLFF.

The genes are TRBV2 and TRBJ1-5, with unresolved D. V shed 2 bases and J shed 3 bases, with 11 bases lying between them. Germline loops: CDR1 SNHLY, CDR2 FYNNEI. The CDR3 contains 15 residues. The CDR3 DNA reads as TGTGCCAGCAGTGAAAACGCGGGCCACAATCAGCCCCAGCATTTT. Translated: CASSENAGHNQPQHF. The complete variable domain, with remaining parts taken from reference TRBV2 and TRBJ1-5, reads EPEVTQTPSHQVTQMGQEVILRCVPISNHLYFYWYRQILGQKVEFLVSFYNNEISEKSEIFDDQFSVERPDGSNFTLKIRSTKLEDSAMYFCASSENAGHNQPQHFGDGTRLSIL.